This is a list of T cell receptor beta chains from one sample in a study of identical twins. TCRdb re-analysed the 5' RACE reads in MiXCR, keeping a single row per CDR3 protein. This sample has just under 550,000 distinct CDR3 sequences, with approximately 14% found just once. The sample was also linked to a second study, of yellow fever vaccine responses in identical twins.

The sequencing input was CD4+ T cells sorted from blood. Source of these receptors: a woman aged 18-30 years in good health. Each CDR3 is given with its conserved first and last residue. Each record gives: V gene, J gene, CDR3 protein.

TRBV29-1	TRBJ2-1	CSVRGGTGRNEQFF
TRBV5-6	TRBJ1-6	CASRYRGTGNSPLHF
TRBV12-3/TRBV12-4	TRBJ1-5	CASSLERNQPQHF
TRBV6-1	TRBJ1-1	CASTKQRRGTEAFF
TRBV7-3	TRBJ2-1	CASSPVGGQGYNEQFF
TRBV12-3/TRBV12-4	TRBJ2-5	CASNPMGGAETQYF
TRBV4-1	TRBJ2-1	CASSQLAGGSEQFF
TRBV7-2	TRBJ2-5	CASSSKQGVVETQYF
TRBV5-1	TRBJ2-7	CASSLVTGHYEQYF
TRBV24-1	TRBJ2-5	CATSETGTSKETQYF
TRBV13	TRBJ2-5	CATNRDRQETQYF
TRBV12-3/TRBV12-4	TRBJ2-3	CASSWGRSGSTDTQYF
TRBV5-1	TRBJ2-3	CASSLPTGVGTDTQYF
TRBV5-1	TRBJ2-5	CASSSRLDQETQYF
TRBV6-5	TRBJ2-3	CASSLSGVGTDTQYF
TRBV11-2	TRBJ2-1	CASRRAGASYNEQFF
TRBV7-9	TRBJ2-1	CASSVQAGGLYNEQFF
TRBV5-1	TRBJ2-1	CASSLGGRIQASYNEQFF
TRBV7-8	TRBJ2-1	CASSWGLEYNEQFF
TRBV12-3/TRBV12-4	TRBJ2-1	CASNNRGRGDYNEQFF
TRBV20-1	TRBJ2-2	CSARAGYGGELFF
TRBV29-1	TRBJ2-3	CSVKPRSTSLSTDTQYF
TRBV20-1	TRBJ2-3	CSVRALLSTDTQYF
TRBV11-2	TRBJ1-5	CASSSDRGHSNQPQHF
TRBV5-6	TRBJ1-2	CASSLLDRVEYGYTF
TRBV19	TRBJ2-3	CASSRTGYTDTQYF
TRBV20-1	TRBJ2-5	CSARDASGRAETQYF
TRBV5-1	TRBJ2-3	CASSLWGSSTDTQYF
TRBV5-1	TRBJ2-3	CASRGGTSGRTDTQYF
TRBV12-3/TRBV12-4	TRBJ2-1	CASSLGTSFGNEQFF
TRBV5-1	TRBJ2-1	CASSLGYFMDEQFF
TRBV12-3/TRBV12-4	TRBJ1-1	CASSLKSLNTEAFF
TRBV11-2	TRBJ2-5	CASSLEGKRGQETQYF
TRBV12-3/TRBV12-4	TRBJ1-2	CASQGGNGYTF
TRBV12-3/TRBV12-4	TRBJ2-2	CASNANTGELFF
TRBV12-3/TRBV12-4	TRBJ2-6	CASRPRETGANVLTF
TRBV29-1	TRBJ1-5	CSVASGTGLQPQHF
TRBV27	TRBJ1-3	CASSLSISGNTIYF
TRBV5-5	TRBJ2-3	CASSLWNAKGTDTQYF
TRBV4-1	TRBJ2-3	CASSQEWGIGTDTQYF
TRBV4-1	TRBJ2-1	CASSRERGTGGFSEQFF
TRBV5-1	TRBJ2-5	CATKTGTQETQYF
TRBV14	TRBJ2-3	CASSQVTPFRRTDTQYF
TRBV7-9	TRBJ2-1	CASSFDGKPYNKQFF
TRBV20-1	TRBJ2-3	CSAALAGVTDTQYF